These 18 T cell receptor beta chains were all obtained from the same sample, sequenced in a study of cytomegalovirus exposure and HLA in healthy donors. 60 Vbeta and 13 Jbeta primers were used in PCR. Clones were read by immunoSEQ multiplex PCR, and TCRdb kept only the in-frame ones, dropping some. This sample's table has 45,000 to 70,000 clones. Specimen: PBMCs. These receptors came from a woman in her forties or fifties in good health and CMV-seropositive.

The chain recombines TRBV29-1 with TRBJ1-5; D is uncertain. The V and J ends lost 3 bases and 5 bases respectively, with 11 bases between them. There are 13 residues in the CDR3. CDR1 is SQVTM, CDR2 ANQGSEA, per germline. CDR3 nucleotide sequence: TGCAGCGTTGATTCGGGGATAGATCAGCCCCAGCATTTT. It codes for CSVDSGIDQPQHF. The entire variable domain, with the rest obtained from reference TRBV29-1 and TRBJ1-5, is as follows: SAVISQKPSRDICQRGTSLTIQCQVDSQVTMMFWYRQQPGQSLTLIATANQGSEATYESGFVIDKFPISRPNLTFSTLTVSNMSPEDSSIYLCSVDSGIDQPQHFGDGTRLSIL.

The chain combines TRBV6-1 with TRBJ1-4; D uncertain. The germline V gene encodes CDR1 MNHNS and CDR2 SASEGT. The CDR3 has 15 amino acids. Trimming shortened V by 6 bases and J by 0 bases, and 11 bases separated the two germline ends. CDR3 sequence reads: CASRDAGSTNEKLFF. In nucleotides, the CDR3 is TGTGCCAGCAGAGATGCGGGGTCAACTAATGAAAAACTGTTTTTT.

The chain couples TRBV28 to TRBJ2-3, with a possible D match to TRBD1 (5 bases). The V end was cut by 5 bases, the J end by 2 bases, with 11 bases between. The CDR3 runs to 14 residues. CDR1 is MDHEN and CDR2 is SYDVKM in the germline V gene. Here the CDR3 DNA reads TGTGCCAGCAGTACCCAGGGCCTCACAGATACGCAGTATTTT. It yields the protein CASSTQGLTDTQYF.

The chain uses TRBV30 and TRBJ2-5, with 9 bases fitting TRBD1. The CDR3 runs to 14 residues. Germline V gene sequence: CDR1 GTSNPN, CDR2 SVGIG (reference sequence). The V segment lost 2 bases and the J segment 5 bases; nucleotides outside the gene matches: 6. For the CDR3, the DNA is TGTGCCTGGAGTCAGACAGGGGGACAGGAGACCCAGTACTTC. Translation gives CAWSQTGGQETQYF.

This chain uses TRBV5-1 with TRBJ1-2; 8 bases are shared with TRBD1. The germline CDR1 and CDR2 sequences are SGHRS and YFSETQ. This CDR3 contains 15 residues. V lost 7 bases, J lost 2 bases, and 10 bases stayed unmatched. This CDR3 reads CASLRGTGENYGYTF. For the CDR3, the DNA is TGCGCCAGCCTAAGGGGGACAGGTGAAAACTATGGCTACACCTTC.

DNA for the CDR3: TGCGCCAGCAGCCCAGTAGGCGGGCGGTACGAGCAGTACTTC. Translating gives CASSPVGGRYEQYF. The V gene is TRBV5-1, the J gene TRBJ2-7, with D possibly being TRBD2 (5 bases). V lost 4 bases and J lost 4, with 15 bases in between. CDR1 and CDR2 (germline): SGHRS, YFSETQ. The CDR3 covers 14 residues.

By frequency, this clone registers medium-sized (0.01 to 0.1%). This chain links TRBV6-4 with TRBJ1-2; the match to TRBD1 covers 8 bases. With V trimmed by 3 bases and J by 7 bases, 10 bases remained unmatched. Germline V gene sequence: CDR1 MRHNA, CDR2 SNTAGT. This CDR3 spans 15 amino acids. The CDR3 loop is CASSESGQGSGGYTF. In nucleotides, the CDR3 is TGTGCCAGCAGTGAATCCGGACAGGGCTCAGGTGGCTACACCTTC.

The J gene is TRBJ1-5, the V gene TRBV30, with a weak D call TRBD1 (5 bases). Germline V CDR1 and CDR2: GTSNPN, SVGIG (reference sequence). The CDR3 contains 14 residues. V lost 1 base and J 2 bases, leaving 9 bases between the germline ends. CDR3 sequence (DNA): TGTGCCTGGAGTGGGGGGGGAGGCAATCAGCCCCAGCATTTT. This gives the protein CAWSGGGGNQPQHF.

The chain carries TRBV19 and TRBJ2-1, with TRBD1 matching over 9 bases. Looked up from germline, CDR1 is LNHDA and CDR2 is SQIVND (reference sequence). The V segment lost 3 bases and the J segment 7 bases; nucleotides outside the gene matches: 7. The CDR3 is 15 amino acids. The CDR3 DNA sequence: TGTGCCAGTAGTATGGACAGGGGAGGAGGGAATGAGCAGTTCTTC. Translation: CASSMDRGGGNEQFF.

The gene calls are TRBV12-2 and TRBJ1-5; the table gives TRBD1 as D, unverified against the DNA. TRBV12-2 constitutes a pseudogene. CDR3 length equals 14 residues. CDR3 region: CASLPGQGSEPQHF. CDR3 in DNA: TGTGCAAGTCTCCCGGGACAGGGGAGTGAGCCCCAGCATTTT.

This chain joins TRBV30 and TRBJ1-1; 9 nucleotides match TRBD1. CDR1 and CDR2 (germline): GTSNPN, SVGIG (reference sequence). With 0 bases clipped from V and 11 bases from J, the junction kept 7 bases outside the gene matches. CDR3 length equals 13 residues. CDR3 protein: CAWSVRTGTGAFF. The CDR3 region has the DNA TGTGCCTGGAGTGTACGAACAGGGACAGGGGCTTTCTTT.

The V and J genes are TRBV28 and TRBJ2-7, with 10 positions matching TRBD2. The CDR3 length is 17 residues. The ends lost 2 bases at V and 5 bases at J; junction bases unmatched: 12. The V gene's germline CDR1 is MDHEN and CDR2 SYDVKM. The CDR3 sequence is CASSLDYSGLAWNEQYF. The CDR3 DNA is TGTGCCAGCAGTTTAGACTACTCGGGACTAGCGTGGAACGAGCAGTACTTC.

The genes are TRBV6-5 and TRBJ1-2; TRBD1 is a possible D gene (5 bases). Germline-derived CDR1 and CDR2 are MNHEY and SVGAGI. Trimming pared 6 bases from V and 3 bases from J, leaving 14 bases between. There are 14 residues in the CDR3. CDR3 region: CASRPRQYYYGYTF. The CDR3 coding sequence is TGTGCCAGCAGACCCCGACAGTATTACTATGGCTACACCTTC.

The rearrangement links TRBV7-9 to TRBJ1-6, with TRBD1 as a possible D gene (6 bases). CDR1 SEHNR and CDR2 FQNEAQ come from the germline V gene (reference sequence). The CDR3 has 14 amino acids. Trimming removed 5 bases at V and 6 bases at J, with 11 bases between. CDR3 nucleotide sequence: TGTGCCAGCAGCACATGGACAGTTAATTCACCCCTCCACTTT. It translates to CASSTWTVNSPLHF. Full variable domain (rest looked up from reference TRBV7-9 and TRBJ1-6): DTGVSQNPRHKITKRGQNVTFRCDPISEHNRLYWYRQTLGQGPEFLTYFQNEAQLEKSRLLSDRFSAERPKGSFSTLEIQRTEQGDSAMYLCASSTWTVNSPLHFGNGTRLTVT.

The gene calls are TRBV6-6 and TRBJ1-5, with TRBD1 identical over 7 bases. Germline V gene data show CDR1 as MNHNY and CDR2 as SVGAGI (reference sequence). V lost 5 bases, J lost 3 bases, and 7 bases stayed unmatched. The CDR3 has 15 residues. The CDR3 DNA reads TGTGCCAGCAGTCGGGACAGATCCAACAATCAGCCCCAGCATTTT. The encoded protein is CASSRDRSNNQPQHF.

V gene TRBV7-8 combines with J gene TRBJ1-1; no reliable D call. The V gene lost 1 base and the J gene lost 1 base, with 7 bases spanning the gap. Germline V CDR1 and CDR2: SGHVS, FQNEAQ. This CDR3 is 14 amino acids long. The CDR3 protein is CASSLGPGNTEAFF. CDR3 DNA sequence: TGTGCCAGCAGCTTAGGTCCCGGGAACACTGAAGCTTTCTTT.

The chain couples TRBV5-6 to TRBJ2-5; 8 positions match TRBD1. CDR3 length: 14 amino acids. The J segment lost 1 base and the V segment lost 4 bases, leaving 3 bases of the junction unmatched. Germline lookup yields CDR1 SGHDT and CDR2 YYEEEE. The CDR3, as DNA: TGTGCCAGCAGCCGGACAGGGCTCCAAGAGACCCAGTACTTC. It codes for CASSRTGLQETQYF.

The CDR3 region is CASSPVVTDTQYF. DNA for the CDR3: TGTGCCAGCTCACCGGTAGTAACAGATACGCAGTATTTT. The chain joins TRBV18 to TRBJ2-3; D uncertain. CDR3 length: 13 amino acids. Germline assignment: CDR1 KGHSH and CDR2 LQKENI. V shed 3 bases and J shed 3 bases, with 7 bases lying between them.